Listed here are 4 T cell receptor beta chains from one sample, sequenced in a study of CD8 T cells in ankylosing spondylitis. The antigens of these receptors remain unknown. Findings and limits, study-wide: There was a TCR beta motif, made of several highly homologous variants, that appeared characteristic of ankylosing spondylitis blood.

One entry per CDR3 protein results from TCRdb running MiXCR on the 5' RACE reads. This table holds 800,000 to 900,000 distinct CDR3 sequences, 10% to 15% found once. The sequencing sample was made of blood, either unsorted or a sorted T cell fraction (not recorded which). The receptors were gathered from a male donor with ankylosing spondylitis.

The chain couples TRBV7-9 to TRBJ1-2; maybe TRBD1 (5 bases). Between the trimmed V and J ends, which lost 2 bases and 0 bases, there was a span of 10 bases. This CDR3 is built from 15 residues. The germline V gene has CDR1 SEHNR and CDR2 FQNEAQ (reference sequence). In nucleotides, the CDR3 is TGTGCCAGCAGCTTATTCCAGGGAGCTAACTATGGCTACACCTTC. Translation gives CASSLFQGANYGYTF.

This clonotype came up a few times. CDR3 amino acids: CASTHEGQGGYTF. The CDR3 DNA reads TGCGCCAGCACCCACGAGGGGCAGGGTGGCTACACCTTC. The chain uses TRBV5-1 and TRBJ1-2; maybe TRBD1 (5 bases). Germline lookup yields CDR1 SGHRS and CDR2 YFSETQ. V lost 6 bases, J lost 7 bases, and 16 bases lay in between. The CDR3 is made up of 13 amino acids.

This chain links TRBV20-1 with TRBJ2-3, with D possibly matching TRBD1 (6 bases). In germline, CDR1 is DFQATT, CDR2 SNEGSKA (reference sequence). Trimming left V 1 base short and J 1 base short, with 15 bases between. The CDR3 is 16 amino acids. CDR3 amino acids: CSARGSTGGGTDTQYF. For the CDR3, the DNA is TGCAGTGCTAGAGGGTCGACAGGAGGTGGCACAGATACGCAGTATTTT.

The sample holds a few counts of this clonotype. This sequence joins TRBV4-3 and TRBJ1-2; 8 positions match TRBD1. From germline, CDR1 is LGHNA and CDR2 YSLEER. The trim removed 4 bases at V and 6 bases at J, leaving 7 bases unmatched. The CDR3 extends over 14 amino acids. The CDR3 is CASSPGQGTNGYTF. CDR3 DNA sequence: TGCGCCAGCAGCCCTGGACAGGGTACTAATGGCTACACCTTC.